These 17 T cell receptor beta chains originate from one sample sequenced in a study of blood T cell repertoires in COVID-19. Using immunoSEQ multiplex PCR, the repertoire was profiled, and TCRdb retains in-frame clones only, with some absent. The sample has over 60,000 clones, about four fifths seen once. Sequencing was done on a sample of peripheral blood. The receptor source for this set is a man aged 45-60 years with COVID-19, enrolled during active disease.

DNA of the CDR3: TGTGCCAGCAGCGTTAGGACAGGGGGAAACACTGAAGCTTTCTTT. Protein: CASSVRTGGNTEAFF. The chain uses TRBV14 and TRBJ1-1, with 10 bases fitting TRBD1. CDR3 length: 15 residues. The germline V gene has CDR1 SGHDN and CDR2 FVKESK. With V trimmed by 5 bases and J by 2 bases, 5 bases remained unmatched.

The chain uses TRBV3-1 (or the pseudogene TRBV3-2) and TRBJ1-1; no clear D. Germline V gene sequence: CDR1 LGHDT, CDR2 YNNKEL (reference sequence). Trimming stripped 0 bases from V and 3 bases from J, with 11 bases between. The CDR3 runs 15 residues. CDR3 sequence: CASSQDWQQYTEAFF. As DNA, the CDR3 is TGTGCCAGCAGCCAAGATTGGCAACAATACACTGAAGCTTTCTTT.

The chain has TRBV7-9 and TRBJ2-2; D uncertain. This CDR3 is 17 amino acids long. V dropped 0 bases and J dropped 0 bases, with 11 bases sitting between them. Germline V gene data show CDR1 as SEHNR and CDR2 as FQNEAQ (reference sequence). The CDR3 loop is CASSLAYGGANTGELFF. CDR3 DNA sequence: TGTGCCAGCAGCTTAGCGTATGGCGGAGCGAACACCGGGGAGCTGTTTTTT.

The chain combines TRBV11-2 with TRBJ2-1, with 10 positions matching TRBD2. CDR1 and CDR2 from the germline V gene are SGHAT and FQNNGV. The CDR3 sequence is 15 residues long. The J segment lost 2 bases and the V segment lost 4 bases, leaving 2 bases of the junction unmatched. In nucleotides, the CDR3 is TGTGCCAGCAGCTCAAGCGGGGGGGCCTACAATGAGCAGTTCTTC. Its translation is CASSSSGGAYNEQFF. The variable domain in full, with the rest retrieved from reference TRBV11-2 and TRBJ2-1, is EAGVAQSPRYKIIEKRQSVAFWCNPISGHATLYWYQQILGQGPKLLIQFQNNGVVDDSQLPKDRFSAERLKGVDSTLKIQPAKLEDSAVYLCASSSSGGAYNEQFFGPGTRLTVL.

The chain employs TRBV4-3 and TRBJ2-3, with 16 bases aligning to TRBD2. After removal of 3 bases from V and 4 bases from J, the junction contained 7 bases not matched to a gene. The CDR3 has 18 amino acids. CDR1 and CDR2 from the germline V gene are LGHNA and YSLEER. DNA for the CDR3: TGCGCCAGCAGCCAGGTTGGGACTAGCGGGGGGGAACCAGATACGCAGTATTTT. Its translation: CASSQVGTSGGEPDTQYF.

This clone was seen once. V and J are TRBV30 and TRBJ2-5; a weak D match, TRBD1 (5 bases). The V gene lost 3 bases and the J gene lost 4 bases, with 12 bases spanning the gap. Germline V gene lookup returns CDR1 GTSNPN and CDR2 SVGIG (reference sequence). The CDR3 spans 13 residues. The CDR3 region is CAWRFGHVETQYF. The CDR3 DNA sequence: TGTGCCTGGAGGTTCGGACACGTAGAGACCCAGTACTTC.

J is TRBJ2-7 and V is TRBV5-1, with 9 bases identical to TRBD1. This CDR3 spans 15 amino acids. The V and J ends lost 4 bases and 3 bases, in that order; junction bases with no gene match: 8. Germline V lookup: CDR1 SGHRS, CDR2 YFSETQ. CDR3 sequence: CASSPRGTGNYEQYF. The CDR3 DNA sequence: TGCGCCAGCAGCCCGCGCGGGACAGGGAACTACGAGCAGTACTTC.

The chain carries TRBV6-1 and TRBJ2-7; TRBD1 aligns across 11 bases. The CDR3 has 16 amino acids. The junction had 11 bases not matched to a gene; V was cut back by 4 bases and J by 6 bases. The germline V gene has CDR1 MNHNS and CDR2 SASEGT. The CDR3 sequence: CASSGYYGTGGVEQYF. CDR3 in DNA: TGTGCCAGCAGTGGATACTACGGGACAGGGGGGGTCGAGCAGTACTTC.

This clone appeared a few times. The chain is built from TRBV2 and TRBJ1-2; D possibly corresponds to TRBD1 (6 bases). Germline V gene lookup returns CDR1 SNHLY and CDR2 FYNNEI. V lost 6 bases and J 4 bases, leaving 12 bases between the germline ends. This CDR3 region has 13 residues. The CDR3: CASRNRDRYGYTF. In DNA form, the CDR3 reads TGTGCCAGCAGAAACAGGGATCGCTATGGCTACACCTTC.

The chain has TRBV7-2 and TRBJ2-1; 7 positions agree with TRBD2. This CDR3 comprises 15 residues. Trimming cost V 6 bases and J 2 bases; bases outside gene matches: 7. Germline V gives CDR1 SGHTA, CDR2 FQGNSA. The CDR3 sequence: CASRPSSGTYNEQFF. The CDR3 DNA follows: TGTGCCAGCAGGCCCTCTAGCGGAACCTACAATGAGCAGTTCTTC.

This chain joins TRBV13 and TRBJ1-2; D is undetermined. In germline, CDR1 is PRHDT, CDR2 FYEKMQ (reference sequence). This CDR3 spans 12 amino acids. Trimming stripped 2 bases from V and 2 bases from J, with 3 bases between. The CDR3 DNA reads TGTGCCAGCAGCTTAAGCAACTATGGCTACACCTTC. Protein sequence: CASSLSNYGYTF.

The V gene is TRBV19, the J gene TRBJ1-6; D is undetermined. This CDR3 region has 13 residues. V was clipped by 3 bases and J by 10 bases, with 10 bases between them. Germline V gene sequence: CDR1 LNHDA, CDR2 SQIVND (reference sequence). The DNA for the CDR3 is TGTGCCAGTAGTATTAATGAGGGCTCACCCCTCCACTTT. Its translation is CASSINEGSPLHF.

V is TRBV30 and J is TRBJ1-2; tentative D call: TRBD1 (6 bases). CDR1 is GTSNPN and CDR2 is SVGIG in the germline V gene (reference sequence). The CDR3 consists of 13 residues. V shed 6 bases and J shed 3 bases, with 14 bases lying between them. CDR3 bases: TGTGCCTGCCGGGACAAAGCATACTATGGCTACACCTTC. Amino acid sequence: CACRDKAYYGYTF.

This clone has a single count. The chain carries TRBV27 and TRBJ1-4, with D possibly TRBD1 on 6 matching bases. The CDR3 consists of 14 residues. Germline assignment: CDR1 MNHEY and CDR2 SMNVEV (reference sequence). With 1 base removed from V and 5 bases from J, the gap between germline ends came to 8 bases. CDR3 region: CASSLWGQNEKLFF. The CDR3 DNA follows: TGTGCCAGCAGTTTATGGGGACAAAATGAAAAACTGTTTTTT.

V and J are TRBV12-3 or TRBV12-4 and TRBJ1-1; D remains unclear. The length of the CDR3 is 12 residues. Trimming took 2 bases from V and 11 from J, leaving 12 bases between them. CDR3 sequence: CASSLLPHFAFF. As DNA, the CDR3 is TGTGCCAGCAGTTTACTACCCCACTTTGCTTTCTTT.

This clone came up once. This chain joins TRBV3-1 (or the pseudogene TRBV3-2) and TRBJ1-1, with D uncertain. Germline-derived CDR1 and CDR2 are LGHDT and YNNKEL (reference sequence). This CDR3 spans 13 amino acids. V lost 3 bases to trimming and J lost 7 bases, with 12 bases between them. Written as DNA, the CDR3 is TGTGCCAGCAGCCATCTCACCACGGGTGAAGCTTTCTTT. Translated, it gives CASSHLTTGEAFF.

The chain is built from TRBV29-1 and TRBJ2-7; TRBD2 agrees at 9 bases. CDR1 and CDR2 from the germline V gene are SQVTM and ANQGSEA. With V trimmed by 6 bases and J by 3 bases, 9 bases remained unmatched. The CDR3 spans 14 residues. The CDR3 coding sequence is TGCAGCGTAGGGGGCCGGACTAGCGTCTACGAGCAGTACTTC. As protein: CSVGGRTSVYEQYF.